This T cell receptor beta chain originates from a study of OX40 agonist ivuxolimab in advanced cancers. Study in general: An anti-OX40 (CD134) antibody with agonistic activity, ivuxolimab, was administered to patients.

The V gene end was trimmed by 4 bases and the J gene end by 10 bases; junction bases not matched to a gene: 13. There are 16 residues in the CDR3. Per the germline V gene, CDR1 is SGHNT and CDR2 is YYREEE (reference sequence). Clones were read by immunoSEQ multiplex PCR, and TCRdb kept only the in-frame ones, dropping some. This repertoire shows over 70,000 clones, roughly 84% found once; its top ten account for about 0.3%. This chain uses TRBV5-4 with TRBJ1-6; TRBD1 matches 8 bases. This sequence originates from an adult with an advanced solid tumor such as melanoma, head and neck, liver or kidney cancer. The source material was CD4+ or CD8+ T cells sorted from blood, sampled in a trial of the OX40 agonist ivuxolimab. CDR3 coding DNA: TGTGCCAGCAGCAAGGACCTGACAGGGGCCGGGTCACCCCTCCACTTT. This encodes CASSKDLTGAGSPLHF.